One and the same sample provided the 25 T cell receptor beta chains below, sequenced in a study of T cell repertoires in cytomegalovirus infection. These receptors lack a known antigen. From the reads, TCRdb called clonotypes with MiXCR, one entry per CDR3 protein. Of roughly 990,000 distinct CDR3 sequences in the sample, about 33% are singletons; the top ten hold roughly 12%. This specimen was cultured CD8+ T cells from PBMCs, taken from culture after CMV antigen stimulation. These receptors all stem from a human donor in good health (CMV status not recorded). Some clones in this sample may be carry-over from other donors' samples.

The sample holds many counts of this clonotype. This rearrangement joins TRBV19 to TRBJ2-1; tentatively, D is TRBD1 or TRBD2 (6 bases each). Germline-derived CDR1 and CDR2 are LNHDA and SQIVND (reference sequence). Trimming removed 7 bases at V and 7 bases at J, with 11 bases between. The CDR3 spans 12 residues. CDR3 nucleotide sequence: TGTGCCAGTATAGGGGGGTCTAATGAGCAGTTCTTC. Translating it yields CASIGGSNEQFF.

CDR3 DNA: TGCAGTGCTAGATCTTCGGGACTAGCGGGTCTAGGGACCCAGTACTTC. Protein sequence: CSARSSGLAGLGTQYF. V and J are TRBV20-1 and TRBJ2-5, with 12 bases fitting TRBD2. Trimming cost V 2 bases and J 7 bases; bases outside gene matches: 11. Germline CDR1 reads DFQATT; CDR2 reads SNEGSKA (reference sequence). The CDR3 contains 16 residues.

On this clonotype itself: A read error may be the cause here, since a much bigger clone is one base away. J is TRBJ2-4 and V is TRBV13, with 7 nucleotides matching TRBD1. Germline assignment: CDR1 PRHDT and CDR2 FYEKMQ (reference sequence). J gave up 7 bases and V 6 bases, and 6 bases lay outside the gene matches. This CDR3 is 13 amino acids long. The CDR3 loop reads CASSYRGRNIQYF. CDR3 sequence (DNA): TGTGCCAGCAGTTACAGGGGTCGGAACATTCAGTACTTC. Full variable domain (rest looked up from reference TRBV13 and TRBJ2-4): AAGVIQSPRHLIKEKRETATLKCYPIPRHDTVYWYQQGPGQDPQFLISFYEKMQSDKGSIPDRFSAQQFSDYHSELNMSSLELGDSALYFCASSYRGRNIQYFGAGTRLSVL.

The CDR3 sequence: CASSSHHRGYNEQFF. The CDR3 bases are TGTGCCAGCAGCTCACACCATAGGGGTTACAATGAGCAGTTCTTC. The rearrangement uses TRBV7-2 and TRBJ2-1; a weak D match, TRBD1 (5 bases). Looked up from germline, CDR1 is SGHTA and CDR2 is FQGNSA. The CDR3 length is 15 residues. V shed 4 bases and J shed 4 bases, with 14 bases lying between them. Using reference TRBV7-2 and TRBJ2-1 for the parts outside the CDR3, the full variable domain is GAGVSQSPSNKVTEKGKDVELRCDPISGHTALYWYRQSLGQGLEFLIYFQGNSAPDKSGLPSDRFSAERTGGSVSTLTIQRTQQEDSAVYLCASSSHHRGYNEQFFGPGTRLTVL.

This clonotype was picked up a small number of times. The DNA is omitted, as the CDR3 cannot be located on it reliably, and the CDR3 follows TCRdb's listing. The V call is TRBV5-8, the J call TRBJ1-1; the table names TRBD1, a call not compared with the DNA. The CDR3 totals 15 residues, both ends included. Germline V gene data show CDR1 as SGHTS and CDR2 as YDEGEE. The CDR3 sequence is CASSLVGQGAIGSFF.

The chain joins TRBV5-5 to TRBJ1-3; TRBD1 agrees at 8 bases. V lost 4 bases, J lost 4 bases, and 10 bases stayed unmatched. Germline CDR1 reads SGHKS; CDR2 reads YYEKEE (reference sequence). There are 16 residues in the CDR3. The CDR3 DNA reads as TGTGCCAGCAGCCACGAGGGACAGGAAATCGGAAACACCATATATTTT. This translates into CASSHEGQEIGNTIYF.

The sample holds a few counts of this clonotype. The chain joins TRBV7-2 to TRBJ1-2, with 7 bases matching TRBD1. The trim removed 3 bases at V and 3 bases at J, leaving 7 bases unmatched. The CDR3 has 15 residues. Germline assignment: CDR1 SGHTA and CDR2 FQGNSA. CDR3 coding DNA: TGTGCCAGCAGCTTTAGTAGGGACAGATACTATGGCTACACCTTC. This codes for CASSFSRDRYYGYTF. The full variable domain, rest sourced from reference TRBV7-2 and TRBJ1-2, is GAGVSQSPSNKVTEKGKDVELRCDPISGHTALYWYRQSLGQGLEFLIYFQGNSAPDKSGLPSDRFSAERTGGSVSTLTIQRTQQEDSAVYLCASSFSRDRYYGYTFGSGTRLTVV.

The chain couples TRBV15 to TRBJ2-7; D perhaps matches TRBD1 (6 bases). This CDR3 spans 15 amino acids. Trimming removed 0 bases at V and 6 bases at J, with 15 bases between. CDR1 and CDR2 from the germline V gene are LNHNV and YYDKDF (reference sequence). CDR3 DNA sequence: TGTGCCACCAGCAGAGATCCAGGGGCAGGGTCCGAGCAGTACTTC. Its protein product is CATSRDPGAGSEQYF.

This chain uses TRBV12-3 or TRBV12-4 with TRBJ2-1; TRBD2 might be the D (7 bases). This CDR3 region has 13 residues. Trimming removed 10 bases at V and 9 bases at J, with 19 bases between. This CDR3 is CATHFRGGREQFF. The CDR3 DNA sequence: TGTGCCACCCACTTTAGGGGGGGGCGTGAGCAGTTCTTC.

This clonotype was found a few times. The rearrangement links TRBV7-9 to TRBJ1-6; TRBD1 aligns across 7 bases. The germline V gene encodes CDR1 SEHNR and CDR2 FQNEAQ (reference sequence). J was trimmed by 8 bases and V by 5 bases; bases with no gene match: 12. This CDR3 has 16 amino acids. The CDR3 region has the DNA TGTGCCAGCAGCCAGGGGGGGGAGGAGAGGTATTCACCCCTCCACTTT. Encoded protein: CASSQGGEERYSPLHF.

This clonotype was picked up a small number of times. The rearrangement joins TRBV7-6 to TRBJ2-1; 10 bases agree with TRBD1. Germline trimming cut 5 bases from V and 0 bases from J; bases unmatched to any gene: 10. The CDR3 has 18 amino acids. In germline, CDR1 is SGHVS, CDR2 FNYEAQ. CDR3 loop: CASSRPGTGVSSYNEQFF. The DNA for the CDR3 is TGTGCCAGCAGCCGTCCCGGGACAGGGGTCAGCTCCTACAATGAGCAGTTCTTC.

The chain joins TRBV15 to TRBJ2-7; D possibly corresponds to TRBD2 (7 bases). The germline V gene encodes CDR1 LNHNV and CDR2 YYDKDF (reference sequence). The CDR3 covers 15 residues. V shed 5 bases and J shed 5 bases, with 19 bases lying between them. The CDR3: CATSLGGGIGHEQYV. In nucleotides, the CDR3 is TGTGCCACCAGCTTAGGGGGGGGGATTGGCCACGAGCAGTACGTC.

This clonotype showed up just a few times. This chain links TRBV7-9 with TRBJ2-7, with D perhaps assigned TRBD1 or TRBD2 (5 bases each). V lost 5 bases to trimming and J lost 2 bases, with 16 bases between them. From germline, CDR1 is SEHNR and CDR2 FQNEAQ (reference sequence). CDR3 size: 15 residues. The CDR3 is CASSPPGTPTYEQYF. The CDR3 region has the DNA TGTGCCAGCAGCCCCCCCGGGACGCCAACCTACGAGCAGTACTTC. Full variable domain (rest looked up from reference TRBV7-9 and TRBJ2-7): DTGVSQNPRHKITKRGQNVTFRCDPISEHNRLYWYRQTLGQGPEFLTYFQNEAQLEKSRLLSDRFSAERPKGSFSTLEIQRTEQGDSAMYLCASSPPGTPTYEQYFGPGTRLTVT.

This clonotype was observed a few times. Here the CDR3 DNA reads TGTGCCAGCACCTCCCAGGGACTAGGTAATGAGCAGTTCTTC. Amino acid sequence: CASTSQGLGNEQFF. The gene calls are TRBV6-5 and TRBJ2-1; 8 bases are shared with TRBD2. CDR1 is MNHEY, CDR2 SVGAGI, per germline. The trim removed 7 bases at V and 7 bases at J, leaving 9 bases unmatched. The CDR3 length is 14 residues.

The chain has TRBV7-2 and TRBJ2-1, with TRBD1 matching 8 bases. Germline trimming cut 0 bases from V and 4 bases from J; bases unmatched to any gene: 5. The length of the CDR3 is 16 residues. CDR1 and CDR2 (germline): SGHTA, FQGNSA. CDR3 in DNA: TGTGCCAGCAGCTTAGCGCTAGGACAGGGTTACAATGAGCAGTTCTTC. Encoded protein: CASSLALGQGYNEQFF.

This clonotype showed up many times. The rearrangement joins TRBV7-2 to TRBJ2-5; D perhaps matches TRBD1 (6 bases). CDR1 is SGHTA and CDR2 is FQGNSA in the germline V gene. CDR3 length: 17 residues. Trimming removed 3 bases from V and 7 bases from J, with 24 bases in between. The CDR3 protein is CASSFPDSPPADGTQYF. The DNA for the CDR3 is TGTGCCAGCAGCTTTCCGGACAGCCCCCCGGCTGATGGGACCCAGTACTTC.

The V gene is TRBV6-5, the J gene TRBJ1-2; no firm D call. V was trimmed by 2 bases and J by 7 bases, leaving 5 bases between them. From germline, CDR1 is MNHEY and CDR2 SVGAGI. The CDR3 sequence is 11 residues long. CDR3 residues: CASSYGVGYTF. Written as DNA, the CDR3 is TGTGCCAGCAGTTACGGGGTTGGCTACACCTTC.

V and J are TRBV7-9 and TRBJ2-3; D not resolved. Trimming took off 6 bases at V and 2 bases at J, with 15 bases between the two ends. CDR1 SEHNR and CDR2 FQNEAQ come from the germline V gene (reference sequence). The length of the CDR3 is 15 residues. CDR3 protein: CASSSEQSNTDTQYF. As DNA, the CDR3 is TGTGCCAGCAGTTCAGAACAGAGCAACACAGATACGCAGTATTTT.

At least ten counts were recorded for this clonotype. No conserved phenylalanine or tryptophan ends this CDR3, so it is likely a read error. Because the CDR3's place on the DNA is in doubt, the DNA is left out and the CDR3 is given as listed by TCRdb. The rearrangement links TRBV7-8 to TRBJ1-1; TRBD1, the D gene given by the table, was not confirmed from the DNA. The CDR3 adds up to 13 amino acids, both ends counted. In germline, CDR1 is SGHVS, CDR2 FQNEAQ. CDR3 protein: CASSSRTRPLPRP.

This clonotype was picked up a small number of times. The rearrangement uses TRBV6-1 and TRBJ1-3; tentative D call: TRBD1 (6 bases). CDR3 length: 14 amino acids. V lost 4 bases to trimming and J lost 3 bases, with 10 bases between them. Germline-derived CDR1 and CDR2 are MNHNS and SASEGT. CDR3 region: CASSGTVGGNTIYF. The DNA of the CDR3 is TGTGCCAGCAGTGGGACAGTCGGTGGAAACACCATATATTTT.

This clonotype was observed a few times. The chain links TRBV7-6 to TRBJ2-5; D may be TRBD2 (6 bases). CDR1 and CDR2 from the germline V gene are SGHVS and FNYEAQ. The CDR3 covers 16 residues. The ends were cut back, 0 bases at V and 1 base at J, with 12 bases in the middle. The CDR3 DNA is TGTGCCAGCAGCTTAGCCAGCGGGTCCCCCCAAGAGACCCAGTACTTC. It codes for CASSLASGSPQETQYF.

CDR3 in DNA: TGTGCCAGTAGGCATCAGACAGGGCTCGACGAGCAGTACTTC. Its translation is CASRHQTGLDEQYF. The chain links TRBV19 to TRBJ2-7, with 7 bases identical to TRBD1. Per germline, CDR1 LNHDA and CDR2 SQIVND (reference sequence). This CDR3 spans 14 amino acids. V gave up 6 bases and J gave up 5 bases; unmatched junction bases: 10.

This rearrangement joins TRBV6-2 or TRBV6-3 to TRBJ2-7; D is unclear. Germline V gene data show CDR1 as MNHEY and CDR2 as SVGEGT. V was clipped by 8 bases and J by 2 bases, with 16 bases between them. The CDR3 extends over 14 amino acids. CDR3 sequence (DNA): TGTGCCAGCTCGCTGAGCGTCTCCCCCTACGAGCAGTACGTC. Translation gives CASSLSVSPYEQYV.

This clonotype was counted a few times. This chain uses TRBV7-6 with TRBJ2-7; 7 nucleotides agree with TRBD1. The CDR3 is 14 residues long. V dropped 5 bases and J dropped 4; count of bases not matched to a gene: 8. Per the germline V gene, CDR1 is SGHVS and CDR2 is FNYEAQ. CDR3 amino acids: CASSPTGEHYEQYV. As DNA, the CDR3 is TGTGCCAGCAGCCCCACAGGGGAGCATTACGAGCAGTACGTC.

This clonotype was observed a few times. The V and J genes are TRBV25-1 and TRBJ2-1; D gene ambiguous. CDR1 is MGHDK, CDR2 SYGVNS, per germline. The germline V and J ends were trimmed by 3 bases and 0 bases, with 9 bases remaining between them. The CDR3 runs to 15 residues. This CDR3 is CASSDRSGSYNEQFF. DNA for the CDR3: TGTGCCAGCAGTGATAGGTCAGGCTCCTACAATGAGCAGTTCTTC.